The sequence of this T cell receptor (beta chain) was determined in a study of blood T cell repertoires in COVID-19. The CDR3 covers 16 residues. Trimming removed 0 bases from V and 7 bases from J; junction bases left unmatched: 6. Germline lookup yields CDR1 SGHTA and CDR2 FQGNSA. The authors' processing: It was from reference gene primer amplification that nucleated cell counts were estimated. Sequencing used immunoSEQ multiplex PCR; TCRdb keeps in-frame clones, though not all of them. V and J calls and clone size are as listed in that table; D and trimming were resolved from the DNA. Counted here are around 100,000 clones, approximately 87% occurring once; the ten biggest clones make up roughly 13%.

J is TRBJ1-5 and V is TRBV7-2, with 10 positions matching TRBD1. Sequenced input: peripheral blood. This TCR was sampled from a human donor in a cohort sampled during active or convalescent COVID-19. For the CDR3, the DNA is TGTGCCAGCAGCTTAGCGGGGGGGACAGGGGAACAGCCCCAGCATTTT. This encodes CASSLAGGTGEQPQHF.